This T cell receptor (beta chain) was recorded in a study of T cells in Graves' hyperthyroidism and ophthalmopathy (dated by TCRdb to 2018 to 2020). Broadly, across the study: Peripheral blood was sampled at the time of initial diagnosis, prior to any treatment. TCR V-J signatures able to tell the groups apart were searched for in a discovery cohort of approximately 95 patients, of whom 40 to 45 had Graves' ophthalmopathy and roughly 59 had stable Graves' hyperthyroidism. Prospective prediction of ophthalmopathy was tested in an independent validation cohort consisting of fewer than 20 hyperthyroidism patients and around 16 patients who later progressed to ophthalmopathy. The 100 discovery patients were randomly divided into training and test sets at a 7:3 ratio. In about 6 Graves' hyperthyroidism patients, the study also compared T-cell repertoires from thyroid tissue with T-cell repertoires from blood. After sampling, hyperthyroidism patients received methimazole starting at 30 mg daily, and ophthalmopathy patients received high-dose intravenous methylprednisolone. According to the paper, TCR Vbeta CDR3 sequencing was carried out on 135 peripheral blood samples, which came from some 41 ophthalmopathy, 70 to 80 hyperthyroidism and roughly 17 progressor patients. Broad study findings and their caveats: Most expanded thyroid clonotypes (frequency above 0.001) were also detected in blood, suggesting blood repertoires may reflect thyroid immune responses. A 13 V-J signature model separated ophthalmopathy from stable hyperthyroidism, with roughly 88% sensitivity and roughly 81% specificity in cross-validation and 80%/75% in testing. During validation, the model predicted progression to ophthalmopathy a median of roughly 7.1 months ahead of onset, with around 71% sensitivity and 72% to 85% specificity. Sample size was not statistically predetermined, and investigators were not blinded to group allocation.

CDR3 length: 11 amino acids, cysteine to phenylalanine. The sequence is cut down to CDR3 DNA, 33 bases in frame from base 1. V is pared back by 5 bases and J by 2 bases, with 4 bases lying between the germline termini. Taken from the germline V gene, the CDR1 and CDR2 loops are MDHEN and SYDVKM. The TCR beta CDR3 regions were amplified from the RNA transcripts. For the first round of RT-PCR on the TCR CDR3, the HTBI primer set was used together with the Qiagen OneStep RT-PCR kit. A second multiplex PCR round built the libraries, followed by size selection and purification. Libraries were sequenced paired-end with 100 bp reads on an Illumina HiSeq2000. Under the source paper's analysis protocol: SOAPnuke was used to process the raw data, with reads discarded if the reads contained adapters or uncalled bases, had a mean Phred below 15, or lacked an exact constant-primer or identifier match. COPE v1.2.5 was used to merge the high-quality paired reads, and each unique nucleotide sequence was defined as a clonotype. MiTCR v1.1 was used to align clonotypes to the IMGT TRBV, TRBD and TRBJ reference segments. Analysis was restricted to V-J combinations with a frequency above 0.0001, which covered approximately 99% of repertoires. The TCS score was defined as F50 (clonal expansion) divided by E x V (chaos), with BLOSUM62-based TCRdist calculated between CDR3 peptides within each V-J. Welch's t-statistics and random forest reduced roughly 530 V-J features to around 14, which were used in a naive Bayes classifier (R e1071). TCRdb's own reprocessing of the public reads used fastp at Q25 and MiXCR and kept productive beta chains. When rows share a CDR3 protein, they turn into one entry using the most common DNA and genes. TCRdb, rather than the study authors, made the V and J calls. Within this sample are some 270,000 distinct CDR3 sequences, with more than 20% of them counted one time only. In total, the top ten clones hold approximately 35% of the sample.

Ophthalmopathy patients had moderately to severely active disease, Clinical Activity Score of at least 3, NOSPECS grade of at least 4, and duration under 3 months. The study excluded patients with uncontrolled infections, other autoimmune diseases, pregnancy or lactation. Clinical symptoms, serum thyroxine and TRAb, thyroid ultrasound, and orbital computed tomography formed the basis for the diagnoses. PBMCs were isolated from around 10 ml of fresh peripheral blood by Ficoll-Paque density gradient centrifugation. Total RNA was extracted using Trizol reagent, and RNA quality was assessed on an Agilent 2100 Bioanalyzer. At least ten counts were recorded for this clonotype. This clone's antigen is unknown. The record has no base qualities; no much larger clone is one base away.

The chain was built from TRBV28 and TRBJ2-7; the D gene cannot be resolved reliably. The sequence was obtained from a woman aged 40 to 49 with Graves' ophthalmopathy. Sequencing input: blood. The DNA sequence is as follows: TGTGCCAGCAGTCCGACCTACGAGCAGTACTTC. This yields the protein CASSPTYEQYF.